This T cell receptor (beta chain) was obtained from a study of shared clonotypes between healthy human individuals. This CDR3 has 15 residues. The table came from immunoSEQ multiplex PCR; TCRdb's copy has only in-frame clones and leaves some out. Seen here are fewer than 1.6 million clones, approximately 98.5% observed once, and the top ten hold roughly 0.35%. The sequence came from a man aged 25 to 45 in good health. Sequencing was performed on naive CD4+ T cells sorted from blood. Subset here: CD45RA+ positively selected. V gene TRBV21-1 combines with J gene TRBJ1-2. TRBV21-1 is a pseudogene. CDR3 nucleotides: TGTGCCAGCAGCAAAGAGGATAAGGGGCGGGATGGCTACACCTTC. This sequence encodes CASSKEDKGRDGYTF.